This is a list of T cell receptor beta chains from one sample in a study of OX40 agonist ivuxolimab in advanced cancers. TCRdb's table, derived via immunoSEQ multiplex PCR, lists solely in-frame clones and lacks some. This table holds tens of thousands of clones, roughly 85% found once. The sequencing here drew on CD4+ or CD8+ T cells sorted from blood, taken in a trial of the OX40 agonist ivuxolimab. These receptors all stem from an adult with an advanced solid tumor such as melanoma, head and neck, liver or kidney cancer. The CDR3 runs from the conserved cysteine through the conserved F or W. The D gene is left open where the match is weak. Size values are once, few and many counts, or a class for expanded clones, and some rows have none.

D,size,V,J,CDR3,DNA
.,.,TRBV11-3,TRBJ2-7,CASSPTDPYEQYF,TGTGCCAGCAGCCCAACCGACCCCTACGAGCAGTACTTC
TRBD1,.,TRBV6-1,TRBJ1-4,CASSEGTGTRAKLFF,TGTGCCAGCAGTGAAGGGACAGGGACCAGAGCGAAACTGTTTTTT
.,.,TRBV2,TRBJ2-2,CASSEASGELFF,TGTGCCAGCAGTGAGGCCTCCGGGGAGCTGTTTTTT
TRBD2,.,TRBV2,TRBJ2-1,CASSESGGPSYNEQFF,TGTGCCAGCAGTGAATCGGGGGGGCCCTCCTACAATGAGCAGTTCTTC
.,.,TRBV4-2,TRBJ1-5,CASSLKADSNQPQHF,TGTGCCAGCAGCCTGAAGGCCGATAGCAATCAGCCCCAGCATTTT
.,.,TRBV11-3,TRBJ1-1,CASSLGMGSHTEAFF,TGTGCCAGCAGCTTAGGTATGGGTTCCCACACTGAAGCTTTCTTT
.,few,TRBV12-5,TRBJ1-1,CASGLVLPYVLGRTPNTEAFF,TGTGCTAGTGGTTTGGTACTTCCATACGTTCTGGGCCGGACACCGAACACTGAAGCTTTCTTT
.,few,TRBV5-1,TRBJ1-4,CASSPLLGPTNEKLFF,TGCGCCAGCAGCCCCCTTTTGGGGCCAACTAATGAAAAACTGTTTTTT
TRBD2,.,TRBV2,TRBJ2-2,CAGTTSGGKNTGELFF,TGTGCCGGCACGACTAGCGGGGGAAAAAACACCGGGGAGCTGTTTTTT
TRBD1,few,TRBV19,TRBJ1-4,CASGDRGDEKLFF,TGTGCCAGTGGGGACAGGGGGGATGAAAAACTGTTTTTT